The source of this T cell receptor beta chain is a study of blood T cell repertoires in COVID-19. About the research overall: Whether acute or convalescent, the COVID-19 samples came from the United States, Italy and Spain.

The CDR3 runs 16 residues. Trimming removed 1 base from V and 0 bases from J, with 11 bases in between. Germline lookup yields CDR1 SGHRS and CDR2 YFSETQ. The protocol was immunoSEQ multiplex PCR, while the TCRdb copy is restricted to in-frame clones and leaves out a portion. This table has approximately 300,000 clones, about 89% appearing once. Sample: PBMCs or T cells enriched from blood (not recorded which). The clonotype comes from a woman aged 18-30 years who had recovered from COVID-19. The gene calls are TRBV5-1 and TRBJ1-3; possible D gene TRBD1, 5 bases. The DNA for the CDR3 is TGCGCCAGCAGCTTGAGGGTGACAGCCTCTGGAAACACCATATATTTT. It yields the protein CASSLRVTASGNTIYF.